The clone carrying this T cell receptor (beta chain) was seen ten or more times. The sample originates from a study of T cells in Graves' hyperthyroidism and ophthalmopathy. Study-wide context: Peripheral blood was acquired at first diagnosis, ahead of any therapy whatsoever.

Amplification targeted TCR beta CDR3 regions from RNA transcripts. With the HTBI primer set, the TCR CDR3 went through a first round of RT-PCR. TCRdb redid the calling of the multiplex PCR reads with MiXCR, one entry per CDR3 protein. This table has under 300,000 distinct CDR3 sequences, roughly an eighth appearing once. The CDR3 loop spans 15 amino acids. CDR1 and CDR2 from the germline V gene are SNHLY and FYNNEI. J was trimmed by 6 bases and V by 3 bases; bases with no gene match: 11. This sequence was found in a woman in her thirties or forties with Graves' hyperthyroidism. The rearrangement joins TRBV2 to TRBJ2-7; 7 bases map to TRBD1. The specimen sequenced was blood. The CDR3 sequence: CASSDGTATLREQYF. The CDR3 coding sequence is TGTGCCAGCAGTGATGGGACAGCAACCCTCCGCGAGCAGTACTTC.